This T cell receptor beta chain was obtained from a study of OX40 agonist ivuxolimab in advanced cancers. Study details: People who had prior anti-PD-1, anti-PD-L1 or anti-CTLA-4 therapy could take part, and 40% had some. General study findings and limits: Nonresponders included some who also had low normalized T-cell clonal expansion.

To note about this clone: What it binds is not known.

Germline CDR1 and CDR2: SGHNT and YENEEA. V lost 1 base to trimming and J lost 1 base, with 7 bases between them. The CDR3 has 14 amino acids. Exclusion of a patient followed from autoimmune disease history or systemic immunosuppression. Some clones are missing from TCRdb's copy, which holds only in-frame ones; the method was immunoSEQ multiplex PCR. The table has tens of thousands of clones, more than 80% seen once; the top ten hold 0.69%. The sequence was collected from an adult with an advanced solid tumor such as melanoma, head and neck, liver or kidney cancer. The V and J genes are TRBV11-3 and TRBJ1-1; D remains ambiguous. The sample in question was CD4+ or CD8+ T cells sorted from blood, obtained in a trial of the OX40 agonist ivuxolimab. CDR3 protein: CASSLGRGNTEAFF. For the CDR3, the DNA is TGTGCCAGCAGCTTAGGTCGGGGGAACACTGAAGCTTTCTTT.